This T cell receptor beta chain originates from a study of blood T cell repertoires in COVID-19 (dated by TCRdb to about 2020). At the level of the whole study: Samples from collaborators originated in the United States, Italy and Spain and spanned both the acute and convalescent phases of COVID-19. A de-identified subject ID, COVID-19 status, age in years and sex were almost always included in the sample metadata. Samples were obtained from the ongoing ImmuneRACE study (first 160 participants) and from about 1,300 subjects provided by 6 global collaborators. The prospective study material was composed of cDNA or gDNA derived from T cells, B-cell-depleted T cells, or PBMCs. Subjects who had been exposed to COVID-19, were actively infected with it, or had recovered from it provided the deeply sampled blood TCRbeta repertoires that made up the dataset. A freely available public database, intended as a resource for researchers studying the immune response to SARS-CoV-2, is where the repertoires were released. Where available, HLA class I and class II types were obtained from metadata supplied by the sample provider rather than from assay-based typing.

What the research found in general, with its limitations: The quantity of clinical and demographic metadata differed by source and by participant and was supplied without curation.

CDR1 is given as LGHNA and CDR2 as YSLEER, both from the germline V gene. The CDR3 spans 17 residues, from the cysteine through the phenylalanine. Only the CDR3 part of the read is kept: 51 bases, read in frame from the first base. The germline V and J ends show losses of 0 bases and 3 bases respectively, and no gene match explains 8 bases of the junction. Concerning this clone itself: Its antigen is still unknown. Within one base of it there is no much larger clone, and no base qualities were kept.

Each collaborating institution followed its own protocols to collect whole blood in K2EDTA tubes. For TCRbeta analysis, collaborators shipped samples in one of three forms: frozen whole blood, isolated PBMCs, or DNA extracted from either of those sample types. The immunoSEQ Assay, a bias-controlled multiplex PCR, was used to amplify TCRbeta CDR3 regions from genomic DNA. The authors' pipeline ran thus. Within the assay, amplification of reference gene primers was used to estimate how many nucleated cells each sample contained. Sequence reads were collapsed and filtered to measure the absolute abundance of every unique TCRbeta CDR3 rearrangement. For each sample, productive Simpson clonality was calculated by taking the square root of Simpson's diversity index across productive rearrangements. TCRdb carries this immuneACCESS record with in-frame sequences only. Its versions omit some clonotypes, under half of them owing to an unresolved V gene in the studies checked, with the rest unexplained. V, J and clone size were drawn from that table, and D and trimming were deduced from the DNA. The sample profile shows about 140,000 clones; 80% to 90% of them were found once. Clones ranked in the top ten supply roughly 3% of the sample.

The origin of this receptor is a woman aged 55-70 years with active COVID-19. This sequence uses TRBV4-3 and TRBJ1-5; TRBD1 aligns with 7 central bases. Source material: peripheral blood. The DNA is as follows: TGCGCCAGCAGCCAAGATAGACAGGGAACATACAATCAGCCCCAGCATTTT. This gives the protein CASSQDRQGTYNQPQHF.